The 11 T cell receptor beta chains listed next were all sequenced from one sample in a study of control samples from healthy donors and cancer patients. This table comes from immunoSEQ multiplex PCR, and its TCRdb copy is limited to in-frame clones, with some not included. The sample records around 140,000 clones, just under 90% being singletons. Source material: PBMCs. All receptors derive from a man aged 50 or older with head and neck cancer.

The rearrangement uses TRBV7-9 and TRBJ1-1; 8 bases fit TRBD1. Looked up from germline, CDR1 is SEHNR and CDR2 is FQNEAQ (reference sequence). There are 15 residues in the CDR3. V was pared by 3 bases and J by 6 bases, with 9 bases of the junction left unmatched. CDR3 in DNA: TGTGCCAGCAGCTTGCTGACAGGGGTAAGCGCTGAAGCTTTCTTT. Protein: CASSLLTGVSAEAFF.

V is TRBV6-5 and J is TRBJ1-4, with D unresolved. CDR3 length: 15 residues. Per germline, CDR1 MNHEY and CDR2 SVGAGI. V gave up 6 bases and J gave up 1 base, with 12 bases separating them. The CDR3 sequence: CASRKGLLTNEKLFF. The CDR3 nucleotides are TGTGCCAGCAGGAAGGGCCTCTTAACTAATGAAAAACTGTTTTTT.

This clone showed up just once. The CDR3 spells CASSLNGIQYF. The CDR3 nucleotides are TGTGCCAGCAGCCTCAACGGCATTCAGTACTTC. This sequence joins TRBV6-2 or TRBV6-3 and TRBJ2-4, with D unclear. This CDR3 is built from 11 residues. Per germline, CDR1 MNHEY and CDR2 SVGEGT. The ends were cut back, 6 bases at V and 9 bases at J, with 9 bases in the middle.

This chain connects TRBV23-1 to TRBJ2-7; tentatively, D is TRBD1 or TRBD2 (5 bases each). TRBV23-1 is marked as an open reading frame, function uncertain. The CDR3 sequence is 16 residues long. Trimming removed 3 bases from V and 0 bases from J, with 15 bases in between. The CDR3 here is CASSHEGKAYSYEQYF. CDR3 nucleotides: TGCGCCAGCAGTCACGAGGGGAAGGCTTACTCCTACGAGCAGTACTTC.

The V and J genes are TRBV27 and TRBJ2-3; D is ambiguous. V was shortened by 8 bases and J by 6 bases, with 21 bases between the two germline ends. This CDR3 spans 15 amino acids. Germline CDR1 MNHEY, CDR2 SMNVEV (reference sequence). CDR3 sequence: CASSPLGKLIDTQYF. CDR3 DNA sequence: TGTGCCAGCTCACCTTTGGGCAAGCTAATTGATACGCAGTATTTT.

The V gene is TRBV27, the J gene TRBJ2-7, with D maybe TRBD2 (6 bases). The CDR3 consists of 13 residues. V dropped 3 bases and J dropped 3 bases, with 9 bases sitting between them. The germline gives CDR1 MNHEY, CDR2 SMNVEV (reference sequence). In DNA, the CDR3 is TGTGCCAGCAGTTTGGGGAGGTTCTACGAGCAGTACTTC. Translated: CASSLGRFYEQYF.

This chain connects TRBV6-5 to TRBJ2-7; possibly TRBD1 for D (6 bases). Germline assignment: CDR1 MNHEY and CDR2 SVGAGI. The CDR3 contains 13 residues. V was pared by 5 bases and J by 4 bases, with 12 bases between. CDR3 nucleotides: TGTGCCAGCAGTCTCTATCAGGGGTACGAGCAGTACTTC. It is translated as CASSLYQGYEQYF.

The V and J genes are TRBV6-5 and TRBJ1-3; TRBD1 is a possible D gene (5 bases). The V gene's germline CDR1 is MNHEY and CDR2 SVGAGI. This CDR3 region has 14 residues. Deletions cut 6 bases from V and 2 bases from J, with 11 bases between. The DNA for the CDR3 is TGTGCCAGCAGGCCCCGGGGGGCTGGAAACACCATATATTTT. It yields the protein CASRPRGAGNTIYF.

The chain employs TRBV28 and TRBJ2-1, with TRBD1 matching over 10 bases. The junction had 14 bases not matched to a gene; V was cut back by 1 base and J by 5 bases. The V gene's germline CDR1 is MDHEN and CDR2 SYDVKM. There are 19 residues in the CDR3. The CDR3 protein is CASSLFGAGQGYTDNEQFF. The CDR3 nucleotides are TGTGCCAGCAGTTTATTTGGGGCGGGACAGGGGTACACCGACAATGAGCAGTTCTTC.

The chain has TRBV29-1 and TRBJ1-2; 8 positions agree with TRBD1. The CDR3 runs to 13 residues. Germline trimming cut 4 bases from V and 3 bases from J; bases unmatched to any gene: 4. The germline V gene encodes CDR1 SQVTM and CDR2 ANQGSEA. This CDR3 is CSVVTGADYGYTF. CDR3 in DNA: TGCAGCGTTGTGACAGGGGCGGACTATGGCTACACCTTC.

The rearrangement uses TRBV6-5 and TRBJ2-1; 7 bases map to TRBD2. V lost 11 bases, J lost 9 bases, and 19 bases stayed unmatched. The CDR3 extends over 15 amino acids. Germline CDR1 and CDR2: MNHEY and SVGAGI. In DNA, the CDR3 is TGTGCCTCAGCAGGTCCCGCTAGCGGTAGACTTGAGCAGTTCTTC. Translation gives CASAGPASGRLEQFF.